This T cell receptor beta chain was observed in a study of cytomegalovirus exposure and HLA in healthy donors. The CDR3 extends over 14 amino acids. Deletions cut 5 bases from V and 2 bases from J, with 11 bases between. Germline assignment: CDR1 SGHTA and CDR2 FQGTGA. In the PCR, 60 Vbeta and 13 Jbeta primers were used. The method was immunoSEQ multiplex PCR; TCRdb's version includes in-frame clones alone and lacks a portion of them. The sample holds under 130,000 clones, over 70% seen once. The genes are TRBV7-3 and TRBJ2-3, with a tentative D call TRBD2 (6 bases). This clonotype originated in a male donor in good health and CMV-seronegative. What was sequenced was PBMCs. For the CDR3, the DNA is TGTGCCAGCAGCGCTGTAGCGGCCACAGATACGCAGTATTTT. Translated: CASSAVAATDTQYF.